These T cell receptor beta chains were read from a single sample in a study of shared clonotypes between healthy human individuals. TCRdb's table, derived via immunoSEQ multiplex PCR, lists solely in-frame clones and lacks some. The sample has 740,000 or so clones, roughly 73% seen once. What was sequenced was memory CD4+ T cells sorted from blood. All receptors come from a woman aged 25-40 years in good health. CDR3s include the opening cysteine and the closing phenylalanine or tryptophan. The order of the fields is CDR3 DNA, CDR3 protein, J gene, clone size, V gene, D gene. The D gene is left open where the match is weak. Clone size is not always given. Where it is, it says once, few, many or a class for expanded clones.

TGTGCCAGCAGCCCTACTTGGGCAACTAATGAAAAACTGTTTTTT,CASSPTWATNEKLFF,TRBJ1-4,-,TRBV2,-
TGTGCCAGCAGTGTGCCATGGTCGAGCTCCTACAATGAGCAGTTCTTC,CASSVPWSSSYNEQFF,TRBJ2-1,-,TRBV6-1,-
TGTGCCAGCAGTTTATCCACGAGACTGGGAAGCTATGGCTACACCTTC,CASSLSTRLGSYGYTF,TRBJ1-2,-,TRBV27,-
TGTGCCAGCAGCTTGGGACAGGGACCCGAAGAAGCTTTCTTT,CASSLGQGPEEAFF,TRBJ1-1,-,TRBV7-9,TRBD1
TGCGCCAGCAGCCAACCAACCAGGGGCAGTGAAAAACTGTTTTTT,CASSQPTRGSEKLFF,TRBJ1-4,-,TRBV4-1,-
TGTGCCATCAGTGAGCGGGATCCCACTGAAGCTTTCTTT,CAISERDPTEAFF,TRBJ1-1,-,TRBV10-3,-
TGCGCCAGCAGCCAACTGACAAGCACAGATACGCAGTATTTT,CASSQLTSTDTQYF,TRBJ2-3,-,TRBV4-1,-
TGCGCCAGCAGAGTGCCTAGCATGGACGTCCTGACTTTC,CASRVPSMDVLTF,TRBJ2-6,-,TRBV10-2,-
TGTGCCAGCAGCCCGGACGGCTACGAGCAGTACTTC,CASSPDGYEQYF,TRBJ2-7,-,TRBV11-2,-
TGCGCCAGCAGCCAAGACCTGACAGGGGGCTCCTACAATGAGCAGTTCTTC,CASSQDLTGGSYNEQFF,TRBJ2-1,-,TRBV4-1,TRBD1
TGCAGCGCCGTGGGGACCAAATCCTACAATGAGCAGTTCTTC,CSAVGTKSYNEQFF,TRBJ2-1,once,TRBV29-1,-
TGTGCCAGCAGCTTCCTAGCGGGAGCGCCAGATACGCAGTATTTT,CASSFLAGAPDTQYF,TRBJ2-3,-,TRBV2,TRBD2
TGTGCCAGCAGCTTGGCGGACGCCAACTATGGCTACACCTTC,CASSLADANYGYTF,TRBJ1-2,-,TRBV5-4,-
TGTGCTAGTGGTTTGGGTTATAGCAATCAGCCCCAGCATTTT,CASGLGYSNQPQHF,TRBJ1-5,-,TRBV12-5,-
TGTGCCAGCTCTCGGACAGAGAGCTCCTACGAGCAGTACTTC,CASSRTESSYEQYF,TRBJ2-7,few,TRBV2,-
TGTGCCAGCAGCCGCCGGGAGCCTAACACCGGGGAGCTGTTTTTT,CASSRREPNTGELFF,TRBJ2-2,-,TRBV11-2,-
TGTGCCAGCAGCTGGCTCAGCCAAGAGACCCAGTACTTC,CASSWLSQETQYF,TRBJ2-5,-,TRBV13,-
TGTGCCAGCAGGGGGACACACGAACTATATGGCTACACCTTC,CASRGTHELYGYTF,TRBJ1-2,-,TRBV6-1,-
TGTGCCAGCAGCTTAGCCGGGACAATCGATGAGCAGTTCTTC,CASSLAGTIDEQFF,TRBJ2-1,-,TRBV7-9,-
TGCACCGTGGACAGGGGCGGAACCGGGGAGCTGTTTTTT,CTVDRGGTGELFF,TRBJ2-2,-,TRBV29-1,TRBD1
TGTGCCAGCAGAGGACGAAGCAATGAGCAGTTCTTC,CASRGRSNEQFF,TRBJ2-1,once,TRBV6-1,-
TGTGCCAGCAGTGGCGGTCCGGGGCCTATCTCTGGAAACACCATATATTTT,CASSGGPGPISGNTIYF,TRBJ1-3,-,TRBV2,-
TGTGCCAGCAGTTTACCTATGTATAGCAATCAGCCCCAGCATTTT,CASSLPMYSNQPQHF,TRBJ1-5,-,TRBV6-5,-
TGTGCCAGCAGTTCATTAGCGGGAGGTACAGAGACCCAGTACTTC,CASSSLAGGTETQYF,TRBJ2-5,-,TRBV27,TRBD2
TGTGCCAGCAGTATTACTGCCGGGACTACCAATGAGCAGTTCTTC,CASSITAGTTNEQFF,TRBJ2-1,-,TRBV5-4,TRBD2
TGTGCCAGCAGCACAGGGGGCGGTGAGCAGTTCTTC,CASSTGGGEQFF,TRBJ2-1,-,TRBV28,TRBD1
TGTGCCAGCAGCCAAGTCGGCGGGAGCAACGACAATGAGCAGTTCTTC,CASSQVGGSNDNEQFF,TRBJ2-1,-,TRBV4-2,TRBD2
TGTGCCAGCAGCGCCGTAGAGGGAGGCAATCAGCCCCAGCATTTT,CASSAVEGGNQPQHF,TRBJ1-5,-,TRBV4-2,-
TGCGCCAGCACTAGAACCCAGGGGGCGACTGAAGCTTTCTTT,CASTRTQGATEAFF,TRBJ1-1,few,TRBV5-1,TRBD1
TGTGCCAGCAGTGGACAGGGGGCCTACTATGGCTACACCTTC,CASSGQGAYYGYTF,TRBJ1-2,-,TRBV6-1,TRBD1
TGTGCCAGCAGCTCCCGGAGGGGGATGCGGTACGAGCAGTACTTC,CASSSRRGMRYEQYF,TRBJ2-7,-,TRBV5-6,-
TGTGCCAGCTCACCCGCCCCTAATATGAACACTGAAGCTTTCTTT,CASSPAPNMNTEAFF,TRBJ1-1,-,TRBV18,-
TGTGCCATCAGTGAGGGGGAGGGTGAAAAACTGTTTTTT,CAISEGEGEKLFF,TRBJ1-4,-,TRBV10-3,-
TGCGCCAGCAGCTTGGATACCCCGGGACAGAGAAAAGCTTTCTTT,CASSLDTPGQRKAFF,TRBJ1-1,once,TRBV5-1,TRBD1
TGTGCCAGCAGTTATACTAGCGGGAGTTCGGAGCAGTTCTTC,CASSYTSGSSEQFF,TRBJ2-1,-,TRBV6-5,TRBD2